The clone carrying this T cell receptor beta chain appeared a few times. Its antigen is not identified. The data were taken from a study of memory B cells and T cells in multiple sclerosis. Findings and caveats of the study: Compartments had unequal clone-set sizes, affecting shared clonotype counts.

The table came from immunoSEQ multiplex PCR; TCRdb's copy has only in-frame clones and leaves some out. The data show over 10,000 clones, with about 83% seen just once and 2.5% to 3% held by the top ten. V lost 2 bases, J lost 6 bases, and 14 bases lay in between. The CDR3 runs 15 residues. Germline CDR1 is ENHRY and CDR2 is SYGVKD. CFSE-dim autoproliferating and CFSE-high non-proliferating T cells from unstimulated culture were sequenced separately. Cultures began with 5x10^7 CFSE-labeled PBMCs, unstimulated for under 8 days, with replicate wells pooled. Sequencing was done on a sample of PBMCs from blood kept in culture. This rearrangement joins TRBV10-3 to TRBJ1-5; D not certain. The TCR originated in a human donor with multiple sclerosis. CDR3 coding DNA: TGTGCCATCAGTGAGACGGGGAGTCATGCTCAGCCCCAGCATTTT. It is translated as CAISETGSHAQPQHF.